The 32 T cell receptor beta chains given below trace back to one sample, sequenced in a study of spatial heterogeneity in lung cancer. Study results and limitations: Counts of expanded alpha and beta TCRs within tumors tracked the tumor nonsynonymous mutation count.

Time point noted: sample taken at primary tumor resection. The antigens for these receptors are not known. One entry per CDR3 protein, called by TCRdb with MiXCR from the 5' RACE reads. The data hold approximately 2,700 distinct CDR3 sequences, with approximately 10% observed a single time. The material was lung tumor tissue, obtained at surgery. These receptors all stem from a female donor with early-stage non-small cell lung cancer.

Relative to its sample, this clonotype is medium-sized. The rearrangement uses TRBV9 and TRBJ2-6, with D tentatively TRBD2 (6 bases). The CDR3 runs to 19 residues. V gave up 3 bases and J gave up 0 bases, with 19 bases separating them. Germline V CDR1 and CDR2: SGDLS, YYNGEE. CDR3 coding DNA: TGTGCCAGCAGCGCCGGACTACGCAGTGTCTCCTCTGGGGCCAACGTCCTGACTTTC. Its protein product is CASSAGLRSVSSGANVLTF.

The V and J genes are TRBV28 and TRBJ1-4, with TRBD1 matching over 8 bases. The V gene end was trimmed by 4 bases and the J gene end by 6 bases; junction bases not matched to a gene: 7. Germline-derived CDR1 and CDR2 are MDHEN and SYDVKM. The CDR3 runs 15 residues. The CDR3 nucleotides read TGTGCCAGCAGTTCGCGACAGGGGTTCGATGAAAAACTGTTTTTT. Protein product: CASSSRQGFDEKLFF.

By sample fraction, this clonotype is large. The chain has TRBV7-9 and TRBJ2-3; TRBD2 aligns across 9 bases. This CDR3 region has 20 residues. Germline loops: CDR1 SEHNR, CDR2 FQNEAQ (reference sequence). V was clipped by 2 bases and J by 2 bases; unmatched bases: 17. Here the CDR3 DNA reads TGTGCCAGCAGCTTAAAGTCTTTGCGGGGGGGCATAAGAATCACAGATACGCAGTATTTT. The encoded protein is CASSLKSLRGGIRITDTQYF.

The table lists this clonotype with a count of one. In DNA form, the CDR3 reads TGTGCCACCAGTGAAAGAGACAGTAAGTTCGCGAACACCGGGGAGCTGTTTTTT. It encodes CATSERDSKFANTGELFF. The chain carries TRBV24-1 and TRBJ2-2; tentatively, D is TRBD1 (5 bases). Trimming removed 4 bases from V and 0 bases from J, with 17 bases in between. This CDR3 has 18 amino acids. Germline V gene data show CDR1 as KGHDR and CDR2 as SFDVKD.

This clonotype is categorized as medium-sized. V usage is TRBV9 and J usage is TRBJ2-5; TRBD2 matches at 8 bases. The CDR3 sequence is 14 residues long. From germline, CDR1 is SGDLS and CDR2 YYNGEE. The trim removed 0 bases at V and 6 bases at J, leaving 4 bases unmatched. The CDR3 DNA reads TGTGCCAGCAGCGTAGGACTAGCGAAACAGACCCAGTACTTC. Protein: CASSVGLAKQTQYF.

This clonotype is medium-sized by share. An end of the junction does not agree with germline; a read error may underlie this. V usage is TRBV20-1 and J usage is TRBJ1-2; D not resolved. This CDR3 spans 10 amino acids. The germline CDR1 and CDR2 sequences are DFQATT and SNEGSKA (reference sequence). The DNA for the CDR3 is TGTAAGGGAAGTCGAGATGGCTACACCTTC. The encoded protein is CKGSRDGYTF.

The CDR3 nucleotides are TGTGCCATCAGTGCCGGGACAGGGATGAGCACAGATACGCAGTATTTT. Translating it yields CAISAGTGMSTDTQYF. The rearrangement links TRBV10-3 to TRBJ2-3; TRBD1 matches at 9 bases. Germline V gene sequence: CDR1 ENHRY, CDR2 SYGVKD. V was clipped by 4 bases and J by 0 bases; unmatched bases: 5. CDR3 size: 16 residues.

This clonotype occurred many times. For the CDR3, the DNA is TGCGCCAGCAGCCAAGAGGGCAGGGGGGGTACCGATGAGCAGTTCTTC. Protein sequence: CASSQEGRGGTDEQFF. The gene calls are TRBV4-3 and TRBJ2-1; possibly TRBD1 or TRBD2 for D (7 bases each). CDR1 and CDR2 (germline): LGHNA, YSLEER. The CDR3 contains 16 residues. V was cut by 0 bases and J by 8 bases, with 17 bases left in between.

At least ten counts were recorded for this clonotype. The chain joins TRBV4-3 to TRBJ1-6; weak D call: TRBD1 (6 bases). This CDR3 has 14 amino acids. V dropped 1 base and J dropped 8 bases, with 9 bases sitting between them. Germline values: CDR1 LGHNA, CDR2 YSLEER. The CDR3 is CASSQADSHSPLHF. The CDR3 DNA sequence: TGCGCCAGCAGCCAAGCGGACAGCCATTCACCCCTCCACTTT.

V and J are TRBV28 and TRBJ1-2; 9 positions agree with TRBD1. The junction had 11 bases not matched to a gene; V was cut back by 4 bases and J by 2 bases. CDR1 MDHEN and CDR2 SYDVKM come from the germline V gene. The CDR3 is made up of 17 amino acids. In DNA form, the CDR3 reads TGTGCCAGCAGTTGGAGGGACAGGGCGTTCCGAAACTATGGCTACACCTTC. Translating gives CASSWRDRAFRNYGYTF.

Note on this clonotype: The junction departs from germline at one end; a sequencing error may be responsible. The CDR3 reads CVSSRDGTGTGYGYTF. The CDR3 coding sequence is TGTGTCAGCAGTCGAGATGGCACAGGGACGGGGTATGGCTACACCTTC. The chain combines TRBV6-5 with TRBJ1-2; the D gene is possibly TRBD1 (6 bases). From germline, CDR1 is MNHEY and CDR2 SVGAGI. This CDR3 is built from 16 residues.

This clonotype has ten or more counts. The chain recombines TRBV20-1 with TRBJ1-5, with a possible D match to TRBD1 (6 bases). The CDR3 has 11 residues. Germline V gene sequence: CDR1 DFQATT, CDR2 SNEGSKA (reference sequence). CDR3 protein: CSAQGYQPQHF. CDR3 coding DNA: TGCAGCGCACAGGGTTATCAGCCCCAGCATTTT.

By share, this clonotype counts as medium-sized (0.01 to 0.1%). The chain joins TRBV6-1 to TRBJ2-2; 12 bases agree with TRBD1. CDR3 length equals 15 residues. V was pared by 6 bases and J by 6 bases, with 5 bases of the junction left unmatched. Germline values: CDR1 MNHNS, CDR2 SASEGT. CDR3 coding DNA: TGTGCCAGCAGAAGGGGACAGGGGGCCCCCGGGGAGCTGTTTTTT. Translated: CASRRGQGAPGELFF.

This clonotype is labeled as medium-sized (0.01 to 0.1%). The genes are TRBV27 and TRBJ2-3; tentatively, D is TRBD1 or TRBD2 (5 bases each). CDR1 and CDR2 from the germline V gene are MNHEY and SMNVEV (reference sequence). CDR3 length: 16 residues. The V gene lost 4 bases and the J gene lost 5 bases, with 19 bases spanning the gap. This CDR3 reads CASSSLWSGQGDTQYF. In DNA, the CDR3 is TGTGCCAGCAGTTCCCTCTGGAGCGGCCAGGGAGATACGCAGTATTTT.

Sample share makes this clonotype large (0.1 to 1%). The CDR3 loop reads CASSQERSGVHEQYF. In DNA form, the CDR3 reads TGTGCCAGCAGCCAAGAGCGGTCAGGGGTACACGAGCAGTACTTC. The chain carries TRBV4-2 and TRBJ2-7; D may be TRBD1 (6 bases). The germline CDR1 and CDR2 sequences are LGHNA and YNFKEQ. The CDR3 is made up of 15 amino acids. V was cut by 0 bases and J by 5 bases, with 14 bases left in between.

This clonotype rates as medium-sized. This CDR3 reads CSVGPTLPGELFF. CDR3 bases: TGCAGCGTTGGGCCAACTCTTCCCGGGGAGCTGTTTTTT. The chain recombines TRBV29-1 with TRBJ2-2; D is unresolved. The length of the CDR3 is 13 residues. Germline V gives CDR1 SQVTM, CDR2 ANQGSEA. V shed 4 bases and J shed 6 bases, with 12 bases lying between them.

By share, this clonotype ranks as medium-sized. This rearrangement joins TRBV4-1 to TRBJ1-2; TRBD1 aligns across 7 bases. The germline V gene has CDR1 MGHRA and CDR2 YSYEKL. The CDR3 consists of 19 residues. V lost 2 bases and J lost 0; bases outside the gene matches: 15. The CDR3 nucleotides read TGCGCCAGCAGCCAACTTACTACAGGGGAACAGGTTGCTAACTATGGCTACACCTTC. Translated, it gives CASSQLTTGEQVANYGYTF.

V usage is TRBV11-1 and J usage is TRBJ2-2, with D tentatively TRBD2 (5 bases). The CDR3 has 14 amino acids. With 4 bases removed from V and 4 bases from J, the gap between germline ends came to 10 bases. Germline V lookup: CDR1 SGHAT, CDR2 FQDESV (reference sequence). This CDR3 is CASSWTYRTGELFF. The CDR3 DNA reads TGTGCCAGCAGCTGGACTTACCGCACCGGGGAGCTGTTTTTT.

This clonotype is judged medium-sized (0.01 to 0.1%). The chain has TRBV28 and TRBJ2-7, with 11 bases aligning to TRBD2. The CDR3 extends over 16 amino acids. V was clipped by 7 bases and J by 0 bases; unmatched bases: 8. Germline V gene sequence: CDR1 MDHEN, CDR2 SYDVKM. CDR3 in DNA: TGTGCCAGCAAAACAGGGACTAGCGGAATCTCCTACGAGCAGTACGTC. It encodes CASKTGTSGISYEQYV.

This clonotype was seen a handful of times. This sequence joins TRBV29-1 and TRBJ1-2; no definite D call. Per the germline V gene, CDR1 is SQVTM and CDR2 is ANQGSEA. V lost 4 bases, J lost 2 bases, and 17 bases lay in between. The CDR3 covers 15 residues. This chain's CDR3 is CSVATPATRNYGYTF. Written as DNA, the CDR3 is TGCAGCGTTGCAACTCCGGCTACCCGGAACTATGGCTACACCTTC.

This clonotype is classed as medium-sized. V is TRBV3-1 and J is TRBJ1-2; D might be TRBD1 (5 bases). The CDR3 contains 13 residues. The V gene lost 3 bases and the J gene lost 6 bases, with 11 bases spanning the gap. Germline CDR1 and CDR2: LGHDT and YNNKEL (reference sequence). CDR3 in DNA: TGTGCCAGCAGCCAGTTGACAGCGGATGGCTACACCTTC. Translating it yields CASSQLTADGYTF.

This clonotype has at least ten counts. This chain joins TRBV7-2 and TRBJ2-3; D is undetermined. CDR1 and CDR2 from the germline V gene are SGHTA and FQGNSA. The V and J ends lost 7 bases and 2 bases respectively, with 7 bases between them. The length of the CDR3 is 12 residues. CDR3 bases: TGTGCCAGCACCCAAAACACAGATACGCAGTATTTT. Translating it yields CASTQNTDTQYF.

This clonotype is categorized as medium-sized. The rearrangement links TRBV5-8 to TRBJ1-2; D is undetermined. The V gene's germline CDR1 is SGHTS and CDR2 YDEGEE. The CDR3 has 13 amino acids. The ends were cut back, 5 bases at V and 4 bases at J, with 12 bases in the middle. In DNA, the CDR3 is TGTGCCAGCAGTATTCTAAATGCCTATGGCTACACCTTC. Its translation is CASSILNAYGYTF.

This clonotype rates as large. V gene TRBV7-2 combines with J gene TRBJ1-6; D is unclear. This CDR3 is 12 amino acids long. CDR1 is SGHTA and CDR2 is FQGNSA in the germline V gene. Trimming shortened V by 5 bases and J by 14 bases, and 13 bases separated the two germline ends. The CDR3 DNA reads TGTGCCAGCAGCGTTCAAAGCCTAGCCCTCCACTTT. As protein: CASSVQSLALHF.

The chain has TRBV5-6 and TRBJ2-1, with D unresolved. Trimming took off 4 bases at V and 1 base at J, with 12 bases between the two ends. The length of the CDR3 is 15 residues. Germline-derived CDR1 and CDR2 are SGHDT and YYEEEE. The DNA of the CDR3 is TGTGCCAGCAGCCGTTCCACAGCTTCCTACAATGAGCAGTTCTTC. This sequence encodes CASSRSTASYNEQFF.

The sample holds many counts of this clonotype. V usage is TRBV9 and J usage is TRBJ2-6; no clear D. The V gene's germline CDR1 is SGDLS and CDR2 YYNGEE. CDR3 length: 16 residues. The V end lost 3 bases, the J end lost 2 bases, and 12 bases lay between the germline ends. The chain's CDR3 is CASSALLGAGANVLTF. The CDR3 nucleotides are TGTGCCAGCAGCGCTTTATTGGGTGCTGGGGCCAACGTCCTGACTTTC.

The chain combines TRBV7-3 with TRBJ2-5; 7 nucleotides align to TRBD2. J gave up 5 bases and V 4 bases, and 4 bases lay outside the gene matches. Germline loops: CDR1 SGHTA, CDR2 FQGTGA. There are 13 residues in the CDR3. The CDR3 sequence is CASSYGRSETQYF. DNA of the CDR3: TGTGCCAGCAGCTACGGGAGGTCGGAGACCCAGTACTTC.

In its sample, this clonotype is medium-sized. This chain uses TRBV7-2 with TRBJ2-3; D unresolved. The germline V gene has CDR1 SGHTA and CDR2 FQGNSA. The length of the CDR3 is 14 residues. Trimming stripped 3 bases from V and 0 bases from J, with 7 bases between. The CDR3 region has the DNA TGTGCCAGCAGCTTTCTGCCTAGCACAGATACGCAGTATTTT. Translation: CASSFLPSTDTQYF. Filled out from reference TRBV7-2 and TRBJ2-3, the complete variable domain reads GAGVSQSPSNKVTEKGKDVELRCDPISGHTALYWYRQSLGQGLEFLIYFQGNSAPDKSGLPSDRFSAERTGGSVSTLTIQRTQQEDSAVYLCASSFLPSTDTQYFGPGTRLTVL.

This clonotype occurred a few times. The J gene is TRBJ2-1, the V gene TRBV5-5; D may correspond to TRBD1 or TRBD2 (5 bases each). V lost 4 bases, J lost 5 bases, and 13 bases lay in between. This CDR3 is 14 amino acids long. CDR1 is SGHKS, CDR2 YYEKEE, per germline (reference sequence). The CDR3 reads CASSQVGGNNEQFF. CDR3 sequence (DNA): TGTGCCAGCAGCCAGGTTGGGGGAAACAATGAGCAGTTCTTC.

In this sample, this clonotype is large. This rearrangement joins TRBV28 to TRBJ1-2; TRBD1 matches at 8 bases. The CDR3 loop spans 14 amino acids. CDR1 and CDR2 from the germline V gene are MDHEN and SYDVKM. V was pared by 4 bases and J by 2 bases, with 3 bases of the junction left unmatched. CDR3 coding DNA: TGTGCCAGCAGTTCCTGGACAGGGAACTATGGCTACACCTTC. Amino acids: CASSSWTGNYGYTF.

This rearrangement joins TRBV6-5 to TRBJ2-1, with 9 bases identical to TRBD2. The ends lost 2 bases at V and 7 bases at J; junction bases unmatched: 9. The CDR3 length is 16 residues. Germline CDR1 MNHEY, CDR2 SVGAGI. The DNA for the CDR3 is TGTGCCAGCAGTTACGTTCCCCTAGCGGGGTTAAATGAGCAGTTCTTC. The encoded protein is CASSYVPLAGLNEQFF.

Relative to its sample, this clonotype is medium-sized (0.01 to 0.1%). The rearrangement joins TRBV7-9 to TRBJ2-3; possible D gene TRBD2, 5 bases. Germline lookup yields CDR1 SEHNR and CDR2 FQNEAQ (reference sequence). With 5 bases removed from V and 4 bases from J, the gap between germline ends came to 16 bases. CDR3 length: 15 amino acids. The chain's CDR3 is CASSPGSSAADTQYF. In DNA form, the CDR3 reads TGTGCCAGCAGCCCGGGGTCCTCGGCGGCAGATACGCAGTATTTT.